This TCR beta chain appears in the sequencing data of a study of T cell changes during pregnancy in multiple sclerosis. The CDR3 consists of 16 residues. Germline CDR1 reads SEHNR; CDR2 reads FQNEAQ (reference sequence). Deletions cut 0 bases from V and 2 bases from J, with 8 bases between. Here immunoSEQ multiplex PCR was the method, and the copy in TCRdb shows in-frame clones only, minus some. The profile shows approximately 70,000 clones, roughly 90% of them singletons. The gene calls are TRBV7-9 and TRBJ1-6; possible D gene TRBD1, 5 bases. This clonotype was sampled from a female donor with multiple sclerosis, enrolled in a pregnancy study. This sample comprised peripheral blood, obtained in the second trimester of pregnancy. CDR3 bases: TGTGCCAGCAGCTTAGCTAGGGGCCCCTATAATTCACCCCTCCACTTT. Translated: CASSLARGPYNSPLHF.